What follows are 14 T cell receptor beta chains derived from one specimen sequenced in a study of response to subunit inactivated influenza vaccine. TCRdb processed the RT-PCR reads anew with MiXCR; each CDR3 protein has one entry. The sample includes about 530,000 distinct CDR3 sequences, 12% seen only once; the top ten take 10% to 13%. Specimen: PBMCs from blood, collected on the day of vaccination. All receptors come from a man over 45 who received an inactivated influenza vaccine.

Only a few counts were recorded for this clonotype. The chain employs TRBV10-3 and TRBJ1-4; D remains ambiguous. The CDR3 runs 15 residues. V lost 3 bases and J 11 bases, leaving 19 bases between the germline ends. Germline CDR1 reads ENHRY; CDR2 reads SYGVKD. The CDR3 region has the DNA TGTGCCATCAGTGACCGAGGGAGTCAGGATGGGAAACTGTTTTTT. It is translated as CAISDRGSQDGKLFF.

The chain is built from TRBV28 and TRBJ2-3; the match to TRBD2 covers 11 bases. V was pared by 6 bases and J by 7 bases, with 9 bases of the junction left unmatched. This CDR3 is 15 amino acids long. Germline V lookup: CDR1 MDHEN, CDR2 SYDVKM. In DNA, the CDR3 is TGTGCCAGCAGAGGTAGCGGGAGGGGCAAGTATACGCAGTATTTT. Encoded protein: CASRGSGRGKYTQYF.

The chain recombines TRBV27 with TRBJ2-2; 8 nucleotides align to TRBD1. The CDR3 length is 17 residues. Germline lookup yields CDR1 MNHEY and CDR2 SMNVEV (reference sequence). V trimming: 5 bases; J trimming: 2 bases; junction bases outside the gene matches: 10. In DNA, the CDR3 is TGTGCCAGCAGTCATGACAGGGGCATTCGTAACACCGGGGAGCTGTTTTTT. Its protein product is CASSHDRGIRNTGELFF.

This clonotype was seen a handful of times. The J gene is TRBJ2-7, the V gene TRBV12-3 or TRBV12-4, with 8 bases fitting TRBD1. The CDR3 extends over 15 amino acids. After removal of 5 bases from V and 5 bases from J, the junction contained 11 bases not matched to a gene. The CDR3 nucleotides are TGTGCCAGCAGTCCATCCAGGACAGGGAAGAACGAGCAGTACTTC. Residues: CASSPSRTGKNEQYF.

This clonotype was seen only a few times. The rearrangement joins TRBV20-1 to TRBJ2-1; D unresolved. CDR1 DFQATT and CDR2 SNEGSKA come from the germline V gene (reference sequence). The CDR3 length is 13 residues. Trimming shortened V by 0 bases and J by 5 bases, and 8 bases separated the two germline ends. The DNA for the CDR3 is TGCAGTGCTAGAGACCCTTTAAACAATGAGCAGTTCTTC. Protein: CSARDPLNNEQFF.

V is TRBV12-3 or TRBV12-4 and J is TRBJ2-7; the match to TRBD2 covers 8 bases. V lost 5 bases to trimming and J lost 0 bases; unmatched junction nucleotides: 6. The length of the CDR3 is 15 residues. CDR3 residues: CASSLTGGSSYEQYF. Here the CDR3 DNA reads TGTGCCAGCAGTCTTACGGGAGGGAGCTCCTACGAGCAGTACTTC.

This clonotype appeared many times. This chain joins TRBV9 and TRBJ2-1, with TRBD2 as a possible D gene (5 bases). V lost 2 bases and J lost 7, with 10 bases in between. The CDR3 is 13 amino acids. Per germline, CDR1 SGDLS and CDR2 YYNGEE. The DNA of the CDR3 is TGTGCCAGCAGCGTCTCCCGGGATAATGAGCAGTTCTTC. It is translated as CASSVSRDNEQFF.

Of note for this clonotype: A much larger clone differs from this one at a single base, so this may be a read error. This chain connects TRBV20-1 to TRBJ2-5, with 9 nucleotides matching TRBD2. The CDR3 loop spans 14 amino acids. CDR1 and CDR2 from the germline V gene are DFQATT and SNEGSKA (reference sequence). CDR3 protein: CSARTSVYQEIQYF. In DNA form, the CDR3 reads TGCAGTGCTCGGACTAGCGTGTACCAAGAGATCCAGTACTTC.

This chain connects TRBV15 to TRBJ1-1; TRBD1 aligns across 12 bases. The CDR3 runs 12 residues. CDR1 is LNHNV and CDR2 is YYDKDF in the germline V gene (reference sequence). After removal of 9 bases from V and 6 bases from J, the junction contained 2 bases not matched to a gene. CDR3 protein: CATGTGGSEAFF. The CDR3 region has the DNA TGTGCCACGGGGACAGGGGGCTCTGAAGCTTTCTTT.

This clonotype was seen many times. V usage is TRBV5-5 and J usage is TRBJ2-7; a weak D match, TRBD1 (6 bases). CDR1 is SGHKS, CDR2 YYEKEE, per germline (reference sequence). V shed 4 bases and J shed 5 bases, with 10 bases lying between them. CDR3 length: 12 amino acids. CDR3 residues: CASSRRGHEQYF. In nucleotides, the CDR3 is TGTGCCAGCAGCCGCAGGGGCCACGAGCAGTACTTC.

The V gene is TRBV12-3 or TRBV12-4, the J gene TRBJ2-1; 8 nucleotides agree with TRBD2. This CDR3 has 15 residues. With V trimmed by 7 bases and J by 6 bases, 11 bases remained unmatched. CDR3 sequence (DNA): TGTGCCAGCACCTCTGTCGCGGGAGGTTCCAATGAGCAGTTCTTC. This gives the protein CASTSVAGGSNEQFF.

In this sample, this clonotype turned up a few times. The genes are TRBV7-9 and TRBJ1-1; TRBD1 agrees at 11 bases. J gave up 4 bases and V 4 bases, and 11 bases lay outside the gene matches. This CDR3 comprises 17 residues. CDR1 is SEHNR and CDR2 is FQNEAQ in the germline V gene (reference sequence). CDR3 nucleotides: TGTGCCAGCAGCTCCGAGGACAGGGGGCTCTTGGCCACTGAAGCTTTCTTT. Amino acid sequence: CASSSEDRGLLATEAFF.

V usage is TRBV6-5 and J usage is TRBJ2-7, with D tentatively TRBD1 (6 bases). Looked up from germline, CDR1 is MNHEY and CDR2 is SVGAGI. CDR3 size: 14 residues. The V gene lost 2 bases and the J gene lost 5 bases, with 13 bases spanning the gap. As DNA, the CDR3 is TGTGCCAGCAGTTACGGCAGGGGTCGTGACGAGCAGTACTTC. Its translation is CASSYGRGRDEQYF.

This clonotype came up a few times. This chain links TRBV3-1 with TRBJ2-2; D not resolved. CDR1 LGHDT and CDR2 YNNKEL come from the germline V gene (reference sequence). The CDR3 covers 14 residues. Trimming left V 2 bases short and J 4 bases short, with 8 bases between. The CDR3 bases are TGTGCCAGCAGCCAACTACGTTCCACCGGGGAGCTGTTTTTT. The encoded protein is CASSQLRSTGELFF.